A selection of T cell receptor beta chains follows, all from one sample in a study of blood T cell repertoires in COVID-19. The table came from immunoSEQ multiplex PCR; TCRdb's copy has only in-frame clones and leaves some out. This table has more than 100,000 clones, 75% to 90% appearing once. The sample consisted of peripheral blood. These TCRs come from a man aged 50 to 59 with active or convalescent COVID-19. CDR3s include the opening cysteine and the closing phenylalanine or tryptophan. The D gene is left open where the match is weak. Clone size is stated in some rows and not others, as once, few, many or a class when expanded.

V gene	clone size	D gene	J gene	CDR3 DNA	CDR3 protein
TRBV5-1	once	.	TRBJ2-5	TGCGCCAGCAGCTTGCGCGGGGGCGCGGAGACCCAGTACTTC	CASSLRGGAETQYF
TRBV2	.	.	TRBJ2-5	TGTGCCAGCAGTGAAGCGATCTATCCTTCGGTAGCGGAGACCCAGTACTTC	CASSEAIYPSVAETQYF
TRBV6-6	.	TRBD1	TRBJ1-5	TGTGCCAGCAGCCAAGGACAGGGGGCTCAGCCCCAGCATTTT	CASSQGQGAQPQHF
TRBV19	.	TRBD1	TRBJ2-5	TGTGCCAGTAGTATACCACGGACAGGGGCGGGCGAGACCCAGTACTTC	CASSIPRTGAGETQYF
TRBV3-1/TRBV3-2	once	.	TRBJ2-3	TGTGCCAGCAGCCCAATGGCGGCGGGAACTAGCACAGATACGCAGTATTTT	CASSPMAAGTSTDTQYF
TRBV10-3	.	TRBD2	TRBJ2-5	TGTGCCATCGGAGGGACTAGCGGGAGTCAAGAGACCCAGTACTTC	CAIGGTSGSQETQYF
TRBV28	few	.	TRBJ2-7	TGTGCCAGCAGTTTAGACCGGCGGCAGGGATTTCCCGAGCAGTACTTC	CASSLDRRQGFPEQYF
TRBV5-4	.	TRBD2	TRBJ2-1	TGTGCCAGCAGCTCACGACTAGCGGGAACCTTATATGAGCAGTTCTTC	CASSSRLAGTLYEQFF
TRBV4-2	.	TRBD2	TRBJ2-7	TGTGCCAGCAGCCACGGACGGGGGGACGAGCAGTACTTC	CASSHGRGDEQYF
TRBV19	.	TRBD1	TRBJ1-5	TGTGCCAGTAATACAGGGGCCTCTTCGGGTCAGCCCCAGCATTTT	CASNTGASSGQPQHF
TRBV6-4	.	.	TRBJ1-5	TGTGCCAGCAGTGTTCGGTCTGGTCAGCCCCAGCATTTT	CASSVRSGQPQHF
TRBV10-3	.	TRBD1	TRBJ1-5	TGTGCCATCAGTAGGACAGGATCCTCCACCGATCAGCCCCAGCATTTT	CAISRTGSSTDQPQHF
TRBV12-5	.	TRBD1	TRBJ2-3	TGTGCTAGTGGTTTGGTATACCGGGACAGGGGCACAGATACGCAGTATTTT	CASGLVYRDRGTDTQYF
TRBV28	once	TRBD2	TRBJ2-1	TGTGCCAGCAGTTTGACCGGGACTACCTACAATGAGCAGTTCTTC	CASSLTGTTYNEQFF
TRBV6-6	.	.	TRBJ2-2	TGTGCCAGCAGTTACTTAAGGGGCACCGGGGAGCTGTTTTTT	CASSYLRGTGELFF
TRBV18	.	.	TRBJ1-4	TGTGCCAGCTCACGGACAGCCCGAGACTCGGAAAAACTGTTTTTT	CASSRTARDSEKLFF
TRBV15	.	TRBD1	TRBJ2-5	TGTGCCACCAGCAGAGCGGGACAGCAAGAGACCCAGTACTTC	CATSRAGQQETQYF
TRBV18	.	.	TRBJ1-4	TGTGCCAGCTCAGTCGAACGGGGTGAAAAACTGTTTTTT	CASSVERGEKLFF
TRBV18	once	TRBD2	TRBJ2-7	TGTGCCAGCTCACCACGGGCGGGAGCTCTCTACGAGCAGTACTTC	CASSPRAGALYEQYF
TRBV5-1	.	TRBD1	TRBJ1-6	TGCGCCAGCAGCCCCGAACGACAGGGGAGGAGTTCACCCCTCCACTTT	CASSPERQGRSSPLHF
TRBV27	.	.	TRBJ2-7	TGTGCCAGCAGTGCCCCTCGCACAGCGGAGGGAGTCTACGAGCAGTACTTC	CASSAPRTAEGVYEQYF
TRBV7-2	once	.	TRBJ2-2	TGTGCCAGCAGTCGGGGTGGGCAGGGGACGGCGGAGCTGTTTTTT	CASSRGGQGTAELFF
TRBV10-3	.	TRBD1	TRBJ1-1	TGTGCCATCCGTCAGACAGGGGACACTGAAGCTTTCTTT	CAIRQTGDTEAFF
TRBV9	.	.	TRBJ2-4	TGTGCCAGCAGCGACGGCCGGGGGACGGCCAAAAACATTCAGTACTTC	CASSDGRGTAKNIQYF
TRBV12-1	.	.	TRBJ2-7	TGTGCCAGCAGCCGGGACAGTTATTCCTACGAGCAGTACTTC	CASSRDSYSYEQYF
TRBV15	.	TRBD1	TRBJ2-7	TGTGCCACCAGCAGAGACCGGGACAGGGGCTACGAGCAGTACTTC	CATSRDRDRGYEQYF
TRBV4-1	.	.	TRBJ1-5	TGCGCCAGCAGCCAAGTTATTCGGCAGGGAGGCCAGCCCCAGCATTTT	CASSQVIRQGGQPQHF
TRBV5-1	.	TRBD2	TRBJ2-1	TGCGCCAGCAGCTTAGCGGGAGCGCCATACAATGAGCAGTTCTTC	CASSLAGAPYNEQFF
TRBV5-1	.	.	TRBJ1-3	TGCGCCAGCAGCAAGACAGGAGACTCTGGAAATACCATATATTTT	CASSKTGDSGNTIYF
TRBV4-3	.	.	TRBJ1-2	TGCGCCAGCAGCCAATCTGCGGCGTATGGCTACACCTTC	CASSQSAAYGYTF
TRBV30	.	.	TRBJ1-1	TGTGCCTGGAGCGAGGATGGTGTCACTGAAGCTTTCTTT	CAWSEDGVTEAFF
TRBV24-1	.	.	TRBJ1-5	TGTGCCACCAGTGGGACGGCCTCGGGAAATCAGCCCCAGCATTTT	CATSGTASGNQPQHF
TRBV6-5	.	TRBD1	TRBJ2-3	TGTGCCAGCAATCTCGGACAGGGGGCCACAGATACGCAGTATTTT	CASNLGQGATDTQYF
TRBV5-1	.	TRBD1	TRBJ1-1	TGCGCCAGCAGCTTGGTGCAGGGGGCGACGAGTGAAGCTTTCTTT	CASSLVQGATSEAFF
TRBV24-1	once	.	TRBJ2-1	TGTGCCACCAGTGATTTTAGGGGAAAGTACAGGGAGGGGTTACATGAGCAGTTCTTC	CATSDFRGKYREGLHEQFF
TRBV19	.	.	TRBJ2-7	TGTGCCAGTAGGAAAACAGAGACCTACGAGCAGTACTTC	CASRKTETYEQYF
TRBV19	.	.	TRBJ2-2	TGTGCCAGTAGCCGACAAGGGGCCGCCGGGGAGCTGTTTTTT	CASSRQGAAGELFF
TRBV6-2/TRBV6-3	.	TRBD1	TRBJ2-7	TGTGCCAGCAGCCTTATAGGTAGGGGGCTCGGCGAGCAGTACTTC	CASSLIGRGLGEQYF
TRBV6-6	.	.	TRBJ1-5	TGTGCCAGCTTCACAGGGAGAAGTAGCAATCAGCCCCAGCATTTT	CASFTGRSSNQPQHF
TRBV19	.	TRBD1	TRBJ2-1	TGTGCCAGTAGTCGATTTACGACAGGCGGGACAGGGTATTACAATGAGCAGTTCTTC	CASSRFTTGGTGYYNEQFF
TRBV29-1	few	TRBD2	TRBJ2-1	TGCAGCGTACGTCCTTTACTAGCGCGGAATGAGCAGTTCTTC	CSVRPLLARNEQFF
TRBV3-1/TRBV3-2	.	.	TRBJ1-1	TGTGCCAGCAGCCAAATCCCAGGGGACACTGAAGCTTTCTTT	CASSQIPGDTEAFF
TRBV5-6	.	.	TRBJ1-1	TGTGCCAGCAGCTTGTTAGCGGGGGCTCTATTGGGAGCTTTCTTT	CASSLLAGALLGAFF
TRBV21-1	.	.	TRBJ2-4	TGTGCCAGCAGCAAAAGCGACCACTTACTAGCGGGGGCCAAAAACATTCAGTACTTC	CASSKSDHLLAGAKNIQYF
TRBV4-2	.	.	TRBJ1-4	TGTGCCAGCAGCCAAGGGGGAGGGGCTACAACTAATGAAAAACTGTTTTTT	CASSQGGGATTNEKLFF
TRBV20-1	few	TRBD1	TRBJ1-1	TGCAGTGCTAGTAATCCTGGGACAGGGAGAGACACTGAAGCTTTCTTT	CSASNPGTGRDTEAFF
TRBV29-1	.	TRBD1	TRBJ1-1	TGCAGCGGCCACAGGGGGCCTGACACTGAAGCTTTCTTT	CSGHRGPDTEAFF
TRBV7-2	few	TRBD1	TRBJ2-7	TGTGCCAGCAGCTTATCAGGACAGGGGACCTACGAGCAGTACTTC	CASSLSGQGTYEQYF
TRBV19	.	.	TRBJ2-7	TGTGCCAGTAGCCCTGCGAGAACCTACGAGCAGTACTTC	CASSPARTYEQYF
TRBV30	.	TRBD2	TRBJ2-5	TGTGCCTGGAGTGTACAAAGGAGGGAGGGAGAGACCCAGTACTTC	CAWSVQRREGETQYF
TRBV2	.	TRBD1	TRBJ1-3	TGTGCCAGCAGTGTGGACAGGGGGCCTGGAAACACCATATATTTT	CASSVDRGPGNTIYF
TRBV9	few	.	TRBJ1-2	TGTGCCAGCAGCGAGACAGGTGCCTATGGCTACACCTTC	CASSETGAYGYTF
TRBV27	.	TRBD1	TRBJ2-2	TGTGCCAGCAGTTTATCTTGGGGACAGGGGGCAACCGGGGAGCTGTTTTTT	CASSLSWGQGATGELFF
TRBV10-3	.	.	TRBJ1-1	TGTGCCATTTCCGGGGTCGAGGACACTGAAGCTTTCTTT	CAISGVEDTEAFF
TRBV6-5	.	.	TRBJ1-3	TGTGCCAGCGGAGATGCCTCTGGAAACACCATATATTTT	CASGDASGNTIYF